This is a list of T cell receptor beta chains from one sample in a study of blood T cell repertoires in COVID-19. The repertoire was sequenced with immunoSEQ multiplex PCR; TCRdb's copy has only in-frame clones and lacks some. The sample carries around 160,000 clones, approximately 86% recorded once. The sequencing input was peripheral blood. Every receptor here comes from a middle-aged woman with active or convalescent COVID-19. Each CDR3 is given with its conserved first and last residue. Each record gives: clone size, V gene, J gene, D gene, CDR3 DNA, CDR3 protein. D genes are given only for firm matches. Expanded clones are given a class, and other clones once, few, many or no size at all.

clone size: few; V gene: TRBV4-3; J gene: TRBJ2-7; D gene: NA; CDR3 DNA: TGCGCCAGCAGCCAAGATTTTTCACACCGGACAGTGCCATACGAGCAGTACTTC; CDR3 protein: CASSQDFSHRTVPYEQYF
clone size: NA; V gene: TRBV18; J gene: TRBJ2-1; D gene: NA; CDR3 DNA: TGTGCCAGCTCACCACCCACAGGTGAGAATGAGCAGTTCTTC; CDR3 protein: CASSPPTGENEQFF
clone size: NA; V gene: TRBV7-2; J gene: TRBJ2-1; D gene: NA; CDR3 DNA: TGTGCCAGCAGCCCTAGCCTGGGGGGGGGCCATGAGCAGTTCTTC; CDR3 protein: CASSPSLGGGHEQFF
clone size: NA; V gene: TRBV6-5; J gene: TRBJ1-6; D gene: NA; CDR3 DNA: TGTGCCAGCAGTTACTCGGCAGGGTTCCGGAATTCACCCCTCCACTTT; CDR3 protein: CASSYSAGFRNSPLHF
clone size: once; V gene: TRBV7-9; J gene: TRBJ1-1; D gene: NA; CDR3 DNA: TGTGCCAGCAGCTTAGGGCGCGGGATGAACACTGAAGCTTTCTTT; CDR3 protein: CASSLGRGMNTEAFF
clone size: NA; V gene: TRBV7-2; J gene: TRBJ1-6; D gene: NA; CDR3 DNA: TGTGCCAGCAGCCAGGGTCAACAGGGTGGTAATTCACCCCTCCACTTT; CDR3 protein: CASSQGQQGGNSPLHF
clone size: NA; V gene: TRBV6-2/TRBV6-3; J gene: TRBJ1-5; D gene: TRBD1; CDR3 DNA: TGTGCCAGCAGTTACTTCAGGGGGACAGGGGATCAGCCCCAGCATTTT; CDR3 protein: CASSYFRGTGDQPQHF
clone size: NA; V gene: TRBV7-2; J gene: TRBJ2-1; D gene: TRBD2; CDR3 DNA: TGTGCCAGCAGCTCGTATAGCGGGGGCTACAATGAGCAGTTCTTC; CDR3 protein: CASSSYSGGYNEQFF
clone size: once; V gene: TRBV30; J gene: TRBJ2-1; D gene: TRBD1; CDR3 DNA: TGTGCCAGGGACAGGGGGTTGGGCAATGAGCAGTTCTTC; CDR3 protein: CARDRGLGNEQFF
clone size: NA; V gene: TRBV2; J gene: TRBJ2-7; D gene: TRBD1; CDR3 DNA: TGTGCCAGCAGCGTACCCCTCTCGGGACAGGTCTCCTACGAGCAGTACTTC; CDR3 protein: CASSVPLSGQVSYEQYF
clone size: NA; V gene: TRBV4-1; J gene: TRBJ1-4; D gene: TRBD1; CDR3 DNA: TGCGCCAGCAGCCAGGGACAGCCAGGTGCAACTAATGAAAAACTGTTTTTT; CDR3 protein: CASSQGQPGATNEKLFF
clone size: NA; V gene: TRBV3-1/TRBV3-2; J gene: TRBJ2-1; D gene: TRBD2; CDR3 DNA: TGTGCCAGCAGCCCGAGGACTAGCGGGGACTACAATGAGCAGTTCTTC; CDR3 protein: CASSPRTSGDYNEQFF
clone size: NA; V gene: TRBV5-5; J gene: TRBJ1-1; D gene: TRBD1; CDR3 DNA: TGTGCCAGCAGCTTGGCGTACAGGGGGGGGACTGAAGCTTTCTTT; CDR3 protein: CASSLAYRGGTEAFF
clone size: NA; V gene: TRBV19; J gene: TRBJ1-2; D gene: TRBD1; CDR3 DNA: TGTGCCAGTAGTCCCGACAGGGTTAGCTATGGCTACACCTTC; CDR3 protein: CASSPDRVSYGYTF
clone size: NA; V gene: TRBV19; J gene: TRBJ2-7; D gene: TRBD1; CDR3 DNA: TGTGCCAGTAGAAACCGGGACAGGGAGTACGAGCAGTACTTC; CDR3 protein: CASRNRDREYEQYF
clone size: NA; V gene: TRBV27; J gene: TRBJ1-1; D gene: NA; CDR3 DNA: TGTGCCAGCAGATCAAACACCCTGAACACTGAAGCTTTCTTT; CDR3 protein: CASRSNTLNTEAFF
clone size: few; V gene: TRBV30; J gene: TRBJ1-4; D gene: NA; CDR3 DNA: TGTGCCTGGAGCCCTTTAGTTAATGAAAAACTGTTTTTT; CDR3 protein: CAWSPLVNEKLFF
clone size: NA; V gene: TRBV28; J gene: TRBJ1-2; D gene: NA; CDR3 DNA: TGTGCCAGCAGCCCGAGTCGGCCCTGGGCGAGAGTCCTCGAAACCGACTATGGCTACACCTTC; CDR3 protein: CASSPSRPWARVLETDYGYTF
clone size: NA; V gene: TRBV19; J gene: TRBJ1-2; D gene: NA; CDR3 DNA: TGTGCCAGTAGTACCCCACAGGGAGAGCACTATGGCTACACCTTC; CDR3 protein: CASSTPQGEHYGYTF
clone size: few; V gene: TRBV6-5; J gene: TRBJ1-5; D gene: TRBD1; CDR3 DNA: TGTGCCAGTAGGACAGGCGCCACCCGCAATCAGCCCCAGCATTTT; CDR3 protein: CASRTGATRNQPQHF
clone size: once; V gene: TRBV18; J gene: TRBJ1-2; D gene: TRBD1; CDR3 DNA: TGTGCCAGCTCACCAGCACAGGGGGCCCTCTATGGCTACACCTTC; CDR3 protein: CASSPAQGALYGYTF
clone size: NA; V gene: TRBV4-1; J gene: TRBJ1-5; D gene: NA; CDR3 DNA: TGCGCCAGCAGCCAAGATCGGGATCAGCCCCAGCATTTT; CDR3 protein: CASSQDRDQPQHF
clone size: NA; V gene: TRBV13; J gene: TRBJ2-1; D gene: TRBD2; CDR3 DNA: TGTGCCAGCAGCTTAGTAGGCGGGGGCTCCTACAATGAGCAGTTCTTC; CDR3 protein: CASSLVGGGSYNEQFF
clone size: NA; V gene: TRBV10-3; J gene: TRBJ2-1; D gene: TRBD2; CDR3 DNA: TGTGCCATCAGTGGACTAGCGGGGAGTTTTGATGAGCAGTTCTTC; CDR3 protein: CAISGLAGSFDEQFF
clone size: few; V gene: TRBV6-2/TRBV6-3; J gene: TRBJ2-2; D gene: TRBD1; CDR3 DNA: TGTGCCAGCAGTAATCAGGGGGCGAACACCGGGGAGCTGTTTTTT; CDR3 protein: CASSNQGANTGELFF
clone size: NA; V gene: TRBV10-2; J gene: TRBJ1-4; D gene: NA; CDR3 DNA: TGCGCCAGCAGTTTCAGACAGAATAATGAAAAACTGTTTTTT; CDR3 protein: CASSFRQNNEKLFF
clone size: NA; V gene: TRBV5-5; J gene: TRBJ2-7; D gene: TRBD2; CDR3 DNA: TGTGCCAGCAGCTTGTTACCGGGACTAGAGGCTCTCGAGCAGTACTTC; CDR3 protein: CASSLLPGLEALEQYF
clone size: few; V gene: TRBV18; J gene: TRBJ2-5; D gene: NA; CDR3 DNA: TGTGCCAGCTCACAGCAGGGTGGAGAGACCCAGTACTTC; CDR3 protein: CASSQQGGETQYF
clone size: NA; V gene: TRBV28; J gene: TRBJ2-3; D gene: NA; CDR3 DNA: TGTGCCAGCAGTTTATTCGGACGAATGGGGCGGGATAGCACAGATACGCAGTATTTT; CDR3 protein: CASSLFGRMGRDSTDTQYF
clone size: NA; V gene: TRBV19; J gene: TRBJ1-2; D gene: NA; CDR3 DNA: TGTGCCACGATCCCCGGGGTCCAAGGCGCTAACTATGGCTACACCTTC; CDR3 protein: CATIPGVQGANYGYTF
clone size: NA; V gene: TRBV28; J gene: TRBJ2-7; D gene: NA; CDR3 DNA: TGTGCCAGCAGATACTCCTACGAGCAGTACTTC; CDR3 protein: CASRYSYEQYF
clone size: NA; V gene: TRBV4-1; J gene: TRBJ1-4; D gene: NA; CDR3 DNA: TGCGCCAGCAGCCCGGGACTACGTAGTGAAAAACTGTTTTTT; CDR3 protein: CASSPGLRSEKLFF
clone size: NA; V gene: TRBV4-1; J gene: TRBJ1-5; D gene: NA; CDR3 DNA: TGCGCCAGCAGCCCACCTCAGGGGCCGGGCAATCAGCCCCAGCATTTT; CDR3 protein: CASSPPQGPGNQPQHF